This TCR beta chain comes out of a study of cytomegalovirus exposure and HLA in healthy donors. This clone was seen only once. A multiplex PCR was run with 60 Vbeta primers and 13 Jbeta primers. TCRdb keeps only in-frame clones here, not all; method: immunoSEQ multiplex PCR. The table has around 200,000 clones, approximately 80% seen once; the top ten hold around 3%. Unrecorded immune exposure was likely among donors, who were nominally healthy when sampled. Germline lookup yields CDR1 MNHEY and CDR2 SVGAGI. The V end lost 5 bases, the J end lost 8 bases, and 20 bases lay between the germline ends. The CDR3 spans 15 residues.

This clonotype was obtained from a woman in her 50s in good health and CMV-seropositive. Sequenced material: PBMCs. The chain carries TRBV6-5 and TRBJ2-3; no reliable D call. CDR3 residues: CASSPNLAIMGTQYF. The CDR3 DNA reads TGTGCCAGCAGTCCTAATTTAGCAATAATGGGTACGCAGTATTTT.